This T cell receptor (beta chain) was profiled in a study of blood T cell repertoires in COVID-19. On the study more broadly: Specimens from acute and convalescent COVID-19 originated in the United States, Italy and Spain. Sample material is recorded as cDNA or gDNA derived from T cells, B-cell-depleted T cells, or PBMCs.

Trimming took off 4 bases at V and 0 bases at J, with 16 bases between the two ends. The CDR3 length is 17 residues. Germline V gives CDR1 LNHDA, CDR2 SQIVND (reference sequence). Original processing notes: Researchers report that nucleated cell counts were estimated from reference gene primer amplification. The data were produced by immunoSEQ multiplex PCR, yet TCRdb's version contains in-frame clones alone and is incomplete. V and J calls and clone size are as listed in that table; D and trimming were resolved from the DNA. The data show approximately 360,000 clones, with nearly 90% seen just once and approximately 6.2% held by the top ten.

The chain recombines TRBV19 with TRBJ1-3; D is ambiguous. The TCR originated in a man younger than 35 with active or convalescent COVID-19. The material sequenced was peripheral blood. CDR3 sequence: CASSTTNTWSSGNTIYF. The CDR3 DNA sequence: TGTGCCAGTAGTACAACGAATACATGGAGCTCTGGAAACACCATATATTTT.